This T cell receptor beta chain comes out of a study of cytomegalovirus exposure and HLA in healthy donors. Amplification used 60 Vbeta primers and 13 Jbeta primers. The table came from immunoSEQ multiplex PCR; TCRdb's copy has only in-frame clones and leaves some out. The data hold some 150,000 clones, with about 83% observed a single time. A note on this clone: Its specificity is unknown.

Study-wide findings and caveats: One later analysis reportedly identified an Asian-associated ancestry cluster that showed fewer N-insertions than the approximately 710-donor mean. Altogether, 150 or so TCR beta chains were recorded as cytomegalovirus-associated. It was in a later analysis that TCR association rates were seen to vary by HLA locus, highest for DRB1 and lowest for HLA-C.

V shed 3 bases and J shed 5 bases, with 5 bases lying between them. CDR3 length equals 11 residues. Germline loops: CDR1 MRHNA, CDR2 SNTAGT. The sequenced sample was PBMCs. The TCR originated in a woman aged 40-49 years in good health and CMV-seronegative. The J gene is TRBJ2-7, the V gene TRBV6-4; no firm D call. CDR3 DNA sequence: TGTGCCAGCAGTGAACTTAACGAGCAGTACTTC. Protein product: CASSELNEQYF.